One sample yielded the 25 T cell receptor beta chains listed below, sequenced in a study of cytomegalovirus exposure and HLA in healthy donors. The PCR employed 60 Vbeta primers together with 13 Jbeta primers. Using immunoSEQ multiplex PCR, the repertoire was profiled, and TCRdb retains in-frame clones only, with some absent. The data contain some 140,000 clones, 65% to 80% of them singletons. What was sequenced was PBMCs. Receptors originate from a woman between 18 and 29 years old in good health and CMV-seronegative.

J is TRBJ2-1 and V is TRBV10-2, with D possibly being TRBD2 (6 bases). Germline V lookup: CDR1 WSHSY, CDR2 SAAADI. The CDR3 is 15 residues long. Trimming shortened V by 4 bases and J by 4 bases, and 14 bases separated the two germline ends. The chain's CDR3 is CASSAPGDPYNEQFF. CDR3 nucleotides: TGCGCCAGCAGTGCCCCGGGAGATCCTTACAATGAGCAGTTCTTC.

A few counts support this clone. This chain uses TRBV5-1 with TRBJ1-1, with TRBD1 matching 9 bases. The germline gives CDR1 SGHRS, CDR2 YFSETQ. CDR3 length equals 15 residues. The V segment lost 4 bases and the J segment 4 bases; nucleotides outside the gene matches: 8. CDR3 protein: CASSPHRGLGTEAFF. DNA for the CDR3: TGCGCCAGCAGCCCCCACAGGGGGCTAGGCACTGAAGCTTTCTTT.

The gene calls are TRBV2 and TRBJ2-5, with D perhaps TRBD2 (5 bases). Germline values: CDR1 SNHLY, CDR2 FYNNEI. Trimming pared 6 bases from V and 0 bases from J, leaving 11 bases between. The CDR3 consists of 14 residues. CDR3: CASRGSANQETQYF. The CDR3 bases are TGTGCCAGCAGGGGTAGCGCAAACCAAGAGACCCAGTACTTC.

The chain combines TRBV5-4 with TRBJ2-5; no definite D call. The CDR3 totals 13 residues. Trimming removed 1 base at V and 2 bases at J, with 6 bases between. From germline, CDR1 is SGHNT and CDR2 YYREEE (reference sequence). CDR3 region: CASSLNSQETQYF. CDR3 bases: TGTGCCAGCAGCTTGAATTCACAAGAGACCCAGTACTTC.

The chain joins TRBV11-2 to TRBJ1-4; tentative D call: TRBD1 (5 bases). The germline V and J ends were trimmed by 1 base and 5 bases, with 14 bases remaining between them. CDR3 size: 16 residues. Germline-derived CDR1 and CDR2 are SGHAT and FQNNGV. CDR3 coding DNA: TGTGCCAGCAGCTTAGGTCCCAGGGCACCAAATGAAAAACTGTTTTTT. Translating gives CASSLGPRAPNEKLFF.

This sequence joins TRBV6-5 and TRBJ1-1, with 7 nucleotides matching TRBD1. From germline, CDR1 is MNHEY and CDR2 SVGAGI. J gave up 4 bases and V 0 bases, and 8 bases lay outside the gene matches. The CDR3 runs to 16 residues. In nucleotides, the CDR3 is TGTGCCAGCAGTTACTCCGAGACAGGGCTTTTCACTGAAGCTTTCTTT. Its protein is CASSYSETGLFTEAFF.

CDR3: CASSPQGNTEAFF. The DNA for the CDR3 is TGCGCCAGCAGCCCACAGGGGAACACTGAAGCTTTCTTT. The chain uses TRBV10-2 and TRBJ1-1; weak D call: TRBD1 (6 bases). V lost 6 bases and J 1 base, leaving 9 bases between the germline ends. Germline CDR1 reads WSHSY; CDR2 reads SAAADI. The length of the CDR3 is 13 residues.

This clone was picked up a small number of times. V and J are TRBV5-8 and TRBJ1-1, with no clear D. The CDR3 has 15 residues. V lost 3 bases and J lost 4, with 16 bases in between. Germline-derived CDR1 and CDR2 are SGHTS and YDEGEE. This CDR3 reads CASSWGTRDGTEAFF. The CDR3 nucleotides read TGTGCCAGCAGCTGGGGAACTAGGGATGGCACTGAAGCTTTCTTT.

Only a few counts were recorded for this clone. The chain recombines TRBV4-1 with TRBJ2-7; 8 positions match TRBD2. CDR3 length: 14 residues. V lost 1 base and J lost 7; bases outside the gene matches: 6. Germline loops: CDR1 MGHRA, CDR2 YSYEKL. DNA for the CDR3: TGCGCCAGCAGCCAAGTCGGGACTAGAGAGGAGCAGTACTTC. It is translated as CASSQVGTREEQYF.

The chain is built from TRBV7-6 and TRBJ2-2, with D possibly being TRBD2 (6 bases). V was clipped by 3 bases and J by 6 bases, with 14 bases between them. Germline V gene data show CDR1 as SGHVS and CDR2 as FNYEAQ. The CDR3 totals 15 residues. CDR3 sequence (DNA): TGTGCCAGCAGCTTGGGGGGACTGCACGCCGGGGAGCTGTTTTTT. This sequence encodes CASSLGGLHAGELFF.

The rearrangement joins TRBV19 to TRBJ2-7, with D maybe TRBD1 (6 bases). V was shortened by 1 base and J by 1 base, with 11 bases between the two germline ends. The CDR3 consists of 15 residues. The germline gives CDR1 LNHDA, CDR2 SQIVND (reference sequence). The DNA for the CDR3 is TGTGCCAGTAGTATAGTGTGGGACACTTCCTACGAGCAGTACTTC. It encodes CASSIVWDTSYEQYF.

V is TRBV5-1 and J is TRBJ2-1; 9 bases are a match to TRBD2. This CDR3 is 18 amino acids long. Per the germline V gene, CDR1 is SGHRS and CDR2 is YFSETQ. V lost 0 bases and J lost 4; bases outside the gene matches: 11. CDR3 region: CASSLDAGGPPRYNEQFF. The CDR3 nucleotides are TGCGCCAGCAGCTTGGATGCGGGAGGGCCCCCCCGGTACAATGAGCAGTTCTTC.

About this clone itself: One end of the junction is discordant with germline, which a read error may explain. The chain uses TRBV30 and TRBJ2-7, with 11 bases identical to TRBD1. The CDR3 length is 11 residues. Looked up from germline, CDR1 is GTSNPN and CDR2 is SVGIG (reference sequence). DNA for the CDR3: TGTGCCTGGAGCGCCCGGGACAGGGGGAACTTC. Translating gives CAWSARDRGNF.

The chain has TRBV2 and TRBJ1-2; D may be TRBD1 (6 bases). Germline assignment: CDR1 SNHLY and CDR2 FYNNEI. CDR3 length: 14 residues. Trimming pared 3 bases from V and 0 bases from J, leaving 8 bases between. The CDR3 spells CASSDQGTNYGYTF. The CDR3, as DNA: TGTGCCAGCAGTGATCAGGGGACTAACTATGGCTACACCTTC.

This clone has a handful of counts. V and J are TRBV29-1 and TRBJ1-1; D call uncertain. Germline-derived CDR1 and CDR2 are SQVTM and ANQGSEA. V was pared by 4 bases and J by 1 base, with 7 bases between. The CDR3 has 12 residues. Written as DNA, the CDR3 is TGCAGCGTTGGCTTAGAGAACACTGAAGCTTTCTTT. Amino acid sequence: CSVGLENTEAFF. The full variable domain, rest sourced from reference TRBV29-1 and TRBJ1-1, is SAVISQKPSRDICQRGTSLTIQCQVDSQVTMMFWYRQQPGQSLTLIATANQGSEATYESGFVIDKFPISRPNLTFSTLTVSNMSPEDSSIYLCSVGLENTEAFFGQGTRLTVV.

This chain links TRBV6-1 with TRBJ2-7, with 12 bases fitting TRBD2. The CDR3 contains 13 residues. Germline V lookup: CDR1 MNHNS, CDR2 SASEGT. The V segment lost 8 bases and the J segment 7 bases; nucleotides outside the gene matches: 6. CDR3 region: CASSSGRASEQYF. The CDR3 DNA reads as TGTGCCAGCTCTAGCGGGAGGGCCAGTGAGCAGTACTTC.

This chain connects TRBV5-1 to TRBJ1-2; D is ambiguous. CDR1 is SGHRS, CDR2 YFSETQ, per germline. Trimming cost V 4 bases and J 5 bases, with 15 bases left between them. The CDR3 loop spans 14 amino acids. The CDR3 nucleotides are TGCGCCAGCAGCCGCGCAGAACAAGCGTATGGCTACACCTTC. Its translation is CASSRAEQAYGYTF.

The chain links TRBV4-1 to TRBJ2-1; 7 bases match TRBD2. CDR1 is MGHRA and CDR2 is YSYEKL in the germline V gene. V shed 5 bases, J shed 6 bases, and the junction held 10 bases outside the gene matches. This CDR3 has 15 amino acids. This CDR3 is CASSSYWTSVNEQFF. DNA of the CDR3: TGCGCCAGCAGCTCTTATTGGACTAGTGTCAATGAGCAGTTCTTC.

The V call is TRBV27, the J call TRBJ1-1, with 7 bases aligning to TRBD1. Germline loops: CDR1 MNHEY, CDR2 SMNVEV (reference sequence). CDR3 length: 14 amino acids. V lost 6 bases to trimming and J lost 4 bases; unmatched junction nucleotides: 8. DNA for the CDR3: TGTGCCAGCAGCCCCAGGGGGTACGGCACTGAAGCTTTCTTT. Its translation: CASSPRGYGTEAFF.

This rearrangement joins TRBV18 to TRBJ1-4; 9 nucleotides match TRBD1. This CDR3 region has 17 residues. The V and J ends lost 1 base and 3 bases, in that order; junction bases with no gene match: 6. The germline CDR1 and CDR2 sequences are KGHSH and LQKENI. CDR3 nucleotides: TGTGCCAGCTCACCACAGTTATGGACAGGGGCTAATGAAAAACTGTTTTTT. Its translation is CASSPQLWTGANEKLFF.

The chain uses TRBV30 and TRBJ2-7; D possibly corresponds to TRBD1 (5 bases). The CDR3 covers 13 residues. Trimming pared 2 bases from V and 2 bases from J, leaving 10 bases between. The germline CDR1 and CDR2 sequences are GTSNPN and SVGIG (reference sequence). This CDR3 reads CAWSLLGAYEQYF. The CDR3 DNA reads TGTGCCTGGAGTCTCTTAGGGGCCTACGAGCAGTACTTC.

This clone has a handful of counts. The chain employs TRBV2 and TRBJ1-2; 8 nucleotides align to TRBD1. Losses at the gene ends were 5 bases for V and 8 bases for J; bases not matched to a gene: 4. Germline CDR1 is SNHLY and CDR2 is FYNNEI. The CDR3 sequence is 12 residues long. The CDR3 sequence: CASSTDRGGYTF. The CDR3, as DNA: TGTGCCAGCAGTACTGACAGGGGAGGCTACACCTTC.

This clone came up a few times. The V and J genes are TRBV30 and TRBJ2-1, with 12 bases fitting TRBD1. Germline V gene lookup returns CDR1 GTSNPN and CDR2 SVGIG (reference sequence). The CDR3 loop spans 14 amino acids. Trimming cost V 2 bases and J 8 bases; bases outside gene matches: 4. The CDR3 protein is CAWSKGQGADEQFF. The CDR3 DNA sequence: TGTGCCTGGAGTAAGGGACAGGGGGCTGATGAGCAGTTCTTC.

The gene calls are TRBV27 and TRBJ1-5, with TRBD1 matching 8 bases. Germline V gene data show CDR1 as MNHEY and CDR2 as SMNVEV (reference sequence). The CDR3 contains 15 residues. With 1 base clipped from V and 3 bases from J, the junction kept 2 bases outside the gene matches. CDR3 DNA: TGTGCCAGCAGTTTATGGGGACAGGACAATCAGCCCCAGCATTTT. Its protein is CASSLWGQDNQPQHF.

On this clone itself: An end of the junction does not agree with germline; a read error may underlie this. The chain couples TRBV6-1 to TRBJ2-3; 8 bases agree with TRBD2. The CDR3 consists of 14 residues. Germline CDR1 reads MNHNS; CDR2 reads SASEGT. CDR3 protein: CASREAGVADTQYF. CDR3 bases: TGTGCCAGCAGGGAAGCGGGAGTAGCAGATACGCAGTATTTT.